Each of the 18 T cell receptor beta chains below was sequenced from the same sample in a study of T cells after yellow fever vaccination. MiXCR, run by TCRdb on the 5' RACE reads, gives a single entry per CDR3 protein. Counted here are roughly 150,000 distinct CDR3 sequences, about 7% occurring once; the ten biggest clones make up 2.5%. Material: CD4+ T cells sorted from PBMCs, obtained about 5 days after the first yellow fever vaccination. Receptors were obtained from a man between 18 and 29 years old who received the YFV17D yellow fever vaccine.

This chain links TRBV28 with TRBJ2-3, with 8 bases that match TRBD2. CDR1 MDHEN and CDR2 SYDVKM come from the germline V gene. CDR3 length equals 19 residues. V lost 6 bases, J lost 1 base, and 18 bases stayed unmatched. The CDR3 DNA is TGTGCCAGCAGCCCACTTGAGGTAGCGGGGCTCCCCGGCACAGATACGCAGTATTTT. Encoded protein: CASSPLEVAGLPGTDTQYF.

This clonotype was picked up many times. This chain links TRBV20-1 with TRBJ2-3, with 10 bases lining up with TRBD1. Looked up from germline, CDR1 is DFQATT and CDR2 is SNEGSKA (reference sequence). The CDR3 is 17 amino acids. V was clipped by 0 bases and J by 14 bases; unmatched bases: 20. The chain's CDR3 is CSAREDPPEDRGRSGYF. Written as DNA, the CDR3 is TGCAGTGCTAGAGAAGATCCCCCCGAAGACAGGGGGCGAAGTGGGTATTTT.

The chain couples TRBV5-6 to TRBJ1-2; possibly TRBD1 for D (6 bases). CDR1 and CDR2 from the germline V gene are SGHDT and YYEEEE. CDR3 length: 13 residues. V was shortened by 3 bases and J by 4 bases, with 10 bases between the two germline ends. The CDR3 loop is CASSSDSTYGYTF. The CDR3 DNA reads TGTGCCAGCAGCTCGGACAGCACCTATGGCTACACCTTC.

On this clonotype: Just one base apart from a much larger clone, this may be a read error. V is TRBV4-3 and J is TRBJ1-6, with TRBD1 matching 8 bases. CDR1 and CDR2 (germline): LGHNA, YSLEER. The CDR3 sequence is 16 residues long. CDR3 region: CARSQGPGQDNSPLHF. Here the CDR3 DNA reads TGCGCCCGCAGCCAAGGGCCGGGACAGGATAATTCACCCCTCCACTTT.

The J gene is TRBJ1-2, the V gene TRBV3-1; D is uncertain. Germline CDR1 reads LGHDT; CDR2 reads YNNKEL (reference sequence). Deletions cut 2 bases from V and 4 bases from J, with 11 bases between. This CDR3 is 14 amino acids long. Written as DNA, the CDR3 is TGTGCCAGCAGCCAAAAGGGCTCTACCTATGGCTACACCTTC. It codes for CASSQKGSTYGYTF. The whole variable domain, filled in from reference TRBV3-1 and TRBJ1-2, reads DTAVSQTPKYLVTQMGNDKSIKCEQNLGHDTMYWYKQDSKKFLKIMFSYNNKELIINETVPNRFSPKSPDKAHLNLHINSLELGDSAVYFCASSQKGSTYGYTFGSGTRLTVV.

This clonotype was recorded at least ten times. The chain uses TRBV12-3 or TRBV12-4 and TRBJ1-5; D uncertain. This CDR3 is built from 15 residues. V was cut by 6 bases and J by 2 bases, with 14 bases left in between. The CDR3 DNA reads TGTGCCAGCAGCCTATACAGTGATGGCAATCAGCCCCAGCATTTT. Its translation is CASSLYSDGNQPQHF.

This clonotype showed up many times. The rearrangement links TRBV20-1 to TRBJ2-1; 7 nucleotides align to TRBD2. The V segment lost 5 bases and the J segment 6 bases; nucleotides outside the gene matches: 13. The CDR3 sequence is 15 residues long. Germline-derived CDR1 and CDR2 are DFQATT and SNEGSKA (reference sequence). DNA of the CDR3: TGCAGTGCTGTATCTAGCGGATACTTATTCAATGAGCAGTTCTTC. Residues: CSAVSSGYLFNEQFF.

The chain's CDR3 is CSARDPGPGELFF. The CDR3, as DNA: TGCAGTGCTAGAGATCCGGGGCCCGGGGAGCTGTTTTTT. The rearrangement links TRBV20-1 to TRBJ2-2; possibly TRBD1 or TRBD2 for D (5 bases each). V lost 0 bases and J 6 bases, leaving 8 bases between the germline ends. This CDR3 spans 13 amino acids. Per the germline V gene, CDR1 is DFQATT and CDR2 is SNEGSKA (reference sequence).

In this sample, this clonotype turned up many times. This chain uses TRBV7-7 with TRBJ2-1, with 10 nucleotides matching TRBD2. V shed 1 base and J 12 bases; nucleotides not matched to a gene: 6. Germline CDR1 reads SSHAT; CDR2 reads FNYEAQ (reference sequence). There are 14 residues in the CDR3. The CDR3 protein is CASSLELAGARQFF. The CDR3, as DNA: TGTGCCAGCAGCTTAGAGCTAGCGGGGGCCCGGCAGTTCTTC. The variable domain in full, completed from reference TRBV7-7 and TRBJ2-1, reads GAGVSQSPRYKVTKRGQDVTLRCDPISSHATLYWYQQALGQGPEFLTYFNYEAQPDKSGLPSDRFSAERPEGSISTLTIQRTEQRDSAMYRCASSLELAGARQFFGPGTRLTVL.

A remark on this clonotype: An end of the junction does not agree with germline; a read error may underlie this. The rearrangement links TRBV7-7 to TRBJ1-2; no clear D gene. The CDR3 is made up of 13 amino acids. CDR1 and CDR2 (germline): SSHAT, FNYEAQ (reference sequence). DNA of the CDR3: TGTGCTAGCATCCCCGGGCAGCCCTATGGCTACACCTTC. The encoded protein is CASIPGQPYGYTF. The full variable domain, with the rest looked up from reference TRBV7-7 and TRBJ1-2, is GAGVSQSPRYKVTKRGQDVTLRCDPISSHATLYWYQQALGQGPEFLTYFNYEAQPDKSGLPSDRFSAERPEGSISTLTIQRTEQRDSAMYRCASIPGQPYGYTFGSGTRLTVV.

The sample holds many counts of this clonotype. This chain uses TRBV18 with TRBJ1-2; TRBD1 matches at 10 bases. J lost 8 bases, V lost 2 bases, and 8 bases had no gene match. Looked up from germline, CDR1 is KGHSH and CDR2 is LQKENI. The CDR3 has 15 residues. CDR3 region: CASSPATGGRYGYTF. The CDR3 bases are TGTGCCAGCTCACCAGCGACAGGGGGCCGATACGGCTACACCTTC. Using reference TRBV18 and TRBJ1-2 for the parts outside the CDR3, the full variable domain is NAGVMQNPRHLVRRRGQEARLRCSPMKGHSHVYWYRQLPEEGLKFMVYLQKENIIDESGMPKERFSAEFPKEGPSILRIQQVVRGDSAAYFCASSPATGGRYGYTFGSGTRLTVV.

At least ten counts were recorded for this clonotype. The chain joins TRBV4-1 to TRBJ1-6; no clear D. CDR1 is MGHRA, CDR2 YSYEKL, per germline. The CDR3 runs 13 residues. Trimming stripped 1 base from V and 10 bases from J, with 8 bases between. The CDR3, as DNA: TGCGCCAGCAGCCAAGGACCCGGCTCACCCCTCCACTTT. It encodes CASSQGPGSPLHF.

This clonotype was found many times. V usage is TRBV7-2 and J usage is TRBJ1-5; D not certain. Trimming pared 4 bases from V and 1 base from J, leaving 5 bases between. The CDR3 totals 13 residues. Germline loops: CDR1 SGHTA, CDR2 FQGNSA. The CDR3 reads CASSSRSNQPQHF. The DNA for the CDR3 is TGTGCCAGCAGCTCCCGGAGCAATCAGCCCCAGCATTTT.

This clonotype was seen only a few times. V gene TRBV5-6 combines with J gene TRBJ1-1; tentative D call: TRBD1 (6 bases). Germline loops: CDR1 SGHDT, CDR2 YYEEEE. This CDR3 has 12 residues. Between the trimmed V and J ends, which lost 2 bases and 11 bases, there was a span of 13 bases. The CDR3 here is CASSLFRGGAFF. The DNA of the CDR3 is TGTGCCAGCAGCTTATTCAGGGGAGGGGCTTTCTTT. The full variable domain, in which reference TRBV5-6 and TRBJ1-1 provide the parts outside the CDR3, is DAGVTQSPTHLIKTRGQQVTLRCSPKSGHDTVSWYQQALGQGPQFIFQYYEEEERQRGNFPDRFSGHQFPNYSSELNVNALLLGDSALYLCASSLFRGGAFFGQGTRLTVV.

V is TRBV9 and J is TRBJ1-4, with no clear D. The V and J ends lost 3 bases and 0 bases respectively, with 6 bases between them. This CDR3 is built from 14 residues. Per germline, CDR1 SGDLS and CDR2 YYNGEE. As DNA, the CDR3 is TGTGCCAGCAGCGCTTATCCAACTAATGAAAAACTGTTTTTT. Protein: CASSAYPTNEKLFF.

This clonotype was observed many times. This chain links TRBV5-1 with TRBJ2-4, with 8 positions matching TRBD2. Germline assignment: CDR1 SGHRS and CDR2 YFSETQ. The CDR3 totals 13 residues. J lost 9 bases, V lost 4 bases, and 6 bases had no gene match. CDR3 sequence: CASSDVGGGIQYF. CDR3 DNA: TGCGCCAGCAGCGATGTCGGGGGGGGCATTCAGTACTTC.

Many counts were recorded for this clonotype. V usage is TRBV7-9 and J usage is TRBJ1-1; D is undetermined. The germline V gene has CDR1 SEHNR and CDR2 FQNEAQ (reference sequence). Trimming shortened V by 5 bases and J by 3 bases, and 7 bases separated the two germline ends. This CDR3 has 12 amino acids. The CDR3 nucleotides read TGTGCCAGCAGCCCGACGGACACTGAAGCTTTCTTT. Protein: CASSPTDTEAFF. The full variable domain, rest sourced from reference TRBV7-9 and TRBJ1-1, is DTGVSQNPRHKITKRGQNVTFRCDPISEHNRLYWYRQTLGQGPEFLTYFQNEAQLEKSRLLSDRFSAERPKGSFSTLEIQRTEQGDSAMYLCASSPTDTEAFFGQGTRLTVV.

This clonotype was counted many times. Here the CDR3 DNA reads TGTGCCATCAGTGACAAGCCTAATGAAAAACTGTTTTTT. Amino acids: CAISDKPNEKLFF. This chain uses TRBV10-3 with TRBJ1-4; D is undetermined. The V end was cut by 3 bases, the J end by 3 bases, with 5 bases between. CDR1 and CDR2 from the germline V gene are ENHRY and SYGVKD. The CDR3 sequence is 13 residues long.